This TCR beta chain was captured by sequencing in a study (dated by TCRdb to about 2015). Notes on the research overall: The study tested whether tumor-infiltrating Tregs in breast cancer are recruited from blood Tregs or converted in situ from other CD4+ T cell subsets.

CD4+CD45RO+CD25- cells were isolated as memory CD4+ T cells. Tregs, naive and memory CD4+ T cells from tumor, blood and ipsilateral draining lymph nodes of five breast cancer patients underwent full-length TCR alpha and beta sequencing. Tumor tissue and lymph nodes obtained by ipsilateral axillary dissection were perfused with PBS, cut into small pieces and digested using collagenase I and hyaluronidase. Sorted cell populations were confirmed by FACS to exceed 90% purity. What the work shows at the level of the full study, not this receptor alone: Tumor-infiltrating Treg TCR alpha and beta sequences overlapped most with tumor naive CD4+ T cells, then with blood naive CD4+ T cells. The validation in the larger cohort was limited to a single TCR beta V-J rearrangement instead of whole repertoires. Tumor memory CD4+ T cell TCR gene usage was found to cluster with blood and lymph node memory CD4+ cells and with lymph node naive CD4+ cells.

As for this clonotype: Its antigen is not yet known. Within one base of it there is no much larger clone, and no base qualities were kept.

Full-length TCR variable regions were amplified by 5' RACE PCR with constant-region reverse primers, followed by semi-nested PCR with Nested Universal Primer A. Using the ReliaPrep RNA Cell Miniprep System, total RNA was extracted, and the SMARTer RACE 5'/3' Kit was then used to reverse transcribe the RNA into 5'RACE-ready cDNA. Multiplex adaptors were used to barcode full-length TCR alpha and beta libraries, and the barcoded libraries were sequenced on an Illumina MiSeq. Turning to the authors' computational methods: Sequencing data were pooled across the five patients for each of nine subset-tissue groups and compared by unsupervised clustering of TCR gene usage. The Morisita-Horn index was used to calculate repertoire similarity, with shared sequences weighted by how much each contributed to each repertoire. TCRdb applied fastp at Q25 and MiXCR to the public reads, then kept only in-frame beta chains. Entries that share a CDR3 protein sequence are merged under the most common genes and DNA. TCRdb's processing, not the study's, gives the V and J calls here. The sample includes under 45,000 distinct CDR3 sequences, with approximately 30% observed a single time. Of the sample, just over 4% is held by the ten largest clones.

Specimen: tumor-infiltrating memory CD4+ T cells sorted from the breast tumor. Sample cell subset or site, as interpreted from the label and publication: memory CD4+ T cells, CD4+CD45RO+CD25-. The sequence derives from a female donor with breast cancer.

The sequenced DNA: TGTGCCAGCAGTTCACAGACGGGCTATGGCTACACCTTC. Translated, it gives CASSSQTGYGYTF. The chain is assembled from TRBV12-3 or TRBV12-4 and TRBJ1-2; the D gene cannot be named for sure. Trimming takes 4 bases from V and 4 bases from J, and the germline ends sit 10 bases apart. The CDR3 runs 13 residues from the cysteine to the phenylalanine. The entry retains the CDR3 DNA only, 39 bases that are in frame from base 1.